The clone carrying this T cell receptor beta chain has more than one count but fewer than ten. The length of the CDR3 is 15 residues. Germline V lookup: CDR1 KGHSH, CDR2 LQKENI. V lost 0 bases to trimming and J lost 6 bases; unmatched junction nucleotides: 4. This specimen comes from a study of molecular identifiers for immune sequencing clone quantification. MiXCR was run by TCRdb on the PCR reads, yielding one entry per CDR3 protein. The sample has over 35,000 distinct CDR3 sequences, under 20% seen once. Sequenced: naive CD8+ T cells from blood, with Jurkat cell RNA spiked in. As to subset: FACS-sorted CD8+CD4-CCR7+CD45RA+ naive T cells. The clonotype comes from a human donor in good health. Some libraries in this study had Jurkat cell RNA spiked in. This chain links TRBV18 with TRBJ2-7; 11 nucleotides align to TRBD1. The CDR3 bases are TGTGCCAGCTCACCACCGGGACAGGGGGTCGGCGAGCAGTACTTC. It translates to CASSPPGQGVGEQYF.